The 16 T cell receptor beta chains in this list originate from one sample, sequenced in a study of T cell changes during pregnancy in multiple sclerosis. Sequenced by immunoSEQ multiplex PCR; TCRdb stores in-frame clones only, minus some. This sample yields roughly 64,000 clones, of which 80% to 95% are seen a single time; roughly 6.5% belongs to the top ten. This specimen consisted of peripheral blood, obtained in the third trimester of pregnancy. The receptors derive from a female donor in good health, enrolled as a control in a pregnancy study.

The J gene is TRBJ2-5, the V gene TRBV15; no reliable D call. Gene TRBJ2-7 matches the end of the DNA better, so the J call may be wrong. CDR3 length: 16 residues. Germline CDR1 and CDR2: LNHNV and YYDKDF (reference sequence). In nucleotides, the CDR3 is TGTGCCACCAGCAGAGTCGGCGGCTCCAGCTCCTACGAGCAGTACTTC. Translated, it gives CATSRVGGSSSYEQYF.

This chain links TRBV5-4 with TRBJ1-1; D possibly corresponds to TRBD1 (6 bases). Trimming took 5 bases from V and 1 from J, leaving 12 bases between them. The CDR3 extends over 14 amino acids. Germline assignment: CDR1 SGHNT and CDR2 YYREEE (reference sequence). CDR3 coding DNA: TGTGCCAGCAGTTTCGGACAGACGAACACTGAAGCTTTCTTT. Translating gives CASSFGQTNTEAFF.

The rearrangement joins TRBV9 to TRBJ1-2; 9 bases map to TRBD1. Germline V gene data show CDR1 as SGDLS and CDR2 as YYNGEE. With V trimmed by 3 bases and J by 1 base, 4 bases remained unmatched. This CDR3 is 15 amino acids long. CDR3 sequence: CASSAPGQGNYGYTF. In DNA, the CDR3 is TGTGCCAGCAGCGCCCCGGGACAGGGTAACTATGGCTACACCTTC.

This clone showed up just once. V and J are TRBV19 and TRBJ1-1; perhaps TRBD1 as D (5 bases). Trimming removed 6 bases from V and 1 base from J, with 9 bases in between. Germline loops: CDR1 LNHDA, CDR2 SQIVND (reference sequence). The CDR3 is 13 residues long. CDR3 region: CASRDSSNTEAFF. CDR3 nucleotide sequence: TGTGCCAGTAGAGACAGCTCGAACACTGAAGCTTTCTTT.

The V gene is TRBV19, the J gene TRBJ1-3; a possible D gene is TRBD1 (5 bases). V was cut by 4 bases and J by 2 bases, with 12 bases left in between. The germline CDR1 and CDR2 sequences are LNHDA and SQIVND (reference sequence). This CDR3 has 15 residues. CDR3 region: CASSSRDLAGNTIYF. CDR3 nucleotides: TGTGCCAGTAGTAGCAGGGACTTGGCTGGAAACACCATATATTTT. Full variable domain (missing parts from reference TRBV19 and TRBJ1-3): DGGITQSPKYLFRKEGQNVTLSCEQNLNHDAMYWYRQDPGQGLRLIYYSQIVNDFQKGDIAEGYSVSREKKESFPLTVTSAQKNPTAFYLCASSSRDLAGNTIYFGEGSWLTVV.

This rearrangement joins TRBV5-1 to TRBJ2-5; 10 bases are shared with TRBD1. The CDR3 is made up of 15 amino acids. V was pared by 0 bases and J by 4 bases, with 3 bases of the junction left unmatched. CDR1 and CDR2 (germline): SGHRS, YFSETQ. The DNA for the CDR3 is TGCGCCAGCAGCTTGGGGGACAGGGGAACAGAGACCCAGTACTTC. As protein: CASSLGDRGTETQYF.

This rearrangement joins TRBV5-4 to TRBJ1-2; D might be TRBD1 (6 bases). This CDR3 contains 15 residues. Germline CDR1 reads SGHNT; CDR2 reads YYREEE (reference sequence). The V gene lost 4 bases and the J gene lost 0 bases, with 13 bases spanning the gap. The CDR3 region is CASSPEGGSNYGYTF. The CDR3 bases are TGTGCCAGCAGCCCCGAGGGGGGGTCTAACTATGGCTACACCTTC.

The chain employs TRBV2 and TRBJ1-5; 7 bases fit TRBD1. CDR1 is SNHLY and CDR2 is FYNNEI in the germline V gene. CDR3 length: 15 residues. V shed 5 bases, J shed 0 bases, and the junction held 4 bases outside the gene matches. For the CDR3, the DNA is TGTGCCAGCAGTCCTACAGGGGTTAGCAATCAGCCCCAGCATTTT. This sequence encodes CASSPTGVSNQPQHF. Full variable domain (missing parts from reference TRBV2 and TRBJ1-5): EPEVTQTPSHQVTQMGQEVILRCVPISNHLYFYWYRQILGQKVEFLVSFYNNEISEKSEIFDDQFSVERPDGSNFTLKIRSTKLEDSAMYFCASSPTGVSNQPQHFGDGTRLSIL.

This clone came up once. The chain uses TRBV19 and TRBJ1-1, with D perhaps TRBD1 (5 bases). Trimming left V 9 bases short and J 0 bases short, with 17 bases between. Germline V gene lookup returns CDR1 LNHDA and CDR2 SQIVND (reference sequence). The CDR3 is 15 residues long. The CDR3 reads CASTKSGGMNTEAFF. The CDR3 coding sequence is TGTGCCAGCACTAAATCGGGGGGGATGAACACTGAAGCTTTCTTT.

A single count supports this clone. The V call is TRBV9, the J call TRBJ2-7, with 7 bases that match TRBD1. This CDR3 contains 14 residues. Germline CDR1 SGDLS, CDR2 YYNGEE. The trim removed 3 bases at V and 0 bases at J, leaving 3 bases unmatched. In DNA, the CDR3 is TGTGCCAGCAGCGCGGGACAGAACTCCTACGAGCAGTACTTC. Amino acids: CASSAGQNSYEQYF.

V and J are TRBV5-4 and TRBJ2-4; no clear D gene. Germline lookup yields CDR1 SGHNT and CDR2 YYREEE (reference sequence). The CDR3 is 15 residues long. V lost 0 bases, J lost 0 bases, and 7 bases lay in between. CDR3 DNA: TGTGCCAGCAGCTTGGGAGGATTAGCCAAAAACATTCAGTACTTC. Its translation: CASSLGGLAKNIQYF.

The chain carries TRBV10-2 and TRBJ2-7; 10 bases align to TRBD2. Germline CDR1 is WSHSY and CDR2 is SAAADI. The CDR3 is 14 amino acids. The trim removed 8 bases at V and 4 bases at J, leaving 8 bases unmatched. The CDR3 region is CASCPSGRVYEQYF. The CDR3 region has the DNA TGCGCCAGCTGTCCTAGCGGGAGAGTTTACGAGCAGTACTTC.

J is TRBJ2-1 and V is TRBV12-5; 10 bases align to TRBD1. V shed 4 bases, J shed 8 bases, and the junction held 8 bases outside the gene matches. The germline V gene encodes CDR1 LGHNT and CDR2 FRNRAP. The CDR3 is 15 residues long. The CDR3 DNA sequence: TGTGCTAGTGGTTGGGGAGGACAGGGGGTGGATGAGCAGTTCTTC. Encoded protein: CASGWGGQGVDEQFF.

Worth noting for this clone: Other DNA sequences in the same sample also yield this CDR3. The V gene is TRBV19, the J gene TRBJ2-2; D call uncertain. Deletions cut 10 bases from V and 5 bases from J, with 14 bases between. This CDR3 has 13 amino acids. Germline loops: CDR1 LNHDA, CDR2 SQIVND (reference sequence). The CDR3 DNA follows: TGTGCCATCCAGACGGGTGGAACCGGGGAGCTGTTTTTT. As protein: CAIQTGGTGELFF.

The CDR3 sequence: CASSDSTVYEQYF. The CDR3 coding sequence is TGTGCCAGCAGTGACTCGACAGTCTACGAGCAGTACTTC. V is TRBV25-1 and J is TRBJ2-7; D possibly corresponds to TRBD1 (5 bases). Germline V lookup: CDR1 MGHDK, CDR2 SYGVNS. V was cut by 3 bases and J by 3 bases, with 9 bases left in between. The CDR3 extends over 13 amino acids.

This clone was seen just once. The chain recombines TRBV4-3 with TRBJ2-7, with D possibly TRBD2 on 6 matching bases. The V gene's germline CDR1 is LGHNA and CDR2 YSLEER. The CDR3 sequence is 18 residues long. The V end lost 1 base, the J end lost 0 bases, and 19 bases lay between the germline ends. The CDR3 reads CASSQAEMGRGFSYEQYF. The DNA of the CDR3 is TGCGCCAGCAGCCAAGCTGAGATGGGGCGGGGATTCTCCTACGAGCAGTACTTC.